What follows are 15 T cell receptor beta chains derived from one specimen sequenced in a study of blood T cell repertoires in COVID-19. Sequenced by immunoSEQ multiplex PCR; TCRdb stores in-frame clones only, minus some. The table records more than 200,000 clones, 80% to 90% of them present only once. Sequencing was performed on PBMCs or T cells enriched from blood (not recorded which). Every receptor here comes from a man aged 40-50 years who had recovered from COVID-19.

V and J are TRBV7-2 and TRBJ1-6; TRBD1 agrees at 9 bases. Germline V gene lookup returns CDR1 SGHTA and CDR2 FQGNSA. The CDR3 is made up of 15 amino acids. V trimming: 5 bases; J trimming: 7 bases; junction bases outside the gene matches: 6. Here the CDR3 reads CASSMRDRANSPLHF. The CDR3 coding sequence is TGTGCCAGCAGCATGCGGGACAGGGCGAATTCACCCCTCCACTTT. Full variable domain (remainder filled in from reference TRBV7-2 and TRBJ1-6): GAGVSQSPSNKVTEKGKDVELRCDPISGHTALYWYRQSLGQGLEFLIYFQGNSAPDKSGLPSDRFSAERTGGSVSTLTIQRTQQEDSAVYLCASSMRDRANSPLHFGNGTRLTVT.

This clone is a singleton in its sample. The rearrangement uses TRBV23-1 and TRBJ2-2, with D perhaps matching TRBD1 (6 bases). TRBV23-1 carries the ORF label, with uncertain function. The CDR3 runs to 17 residues. Between the trimmed V and J ends, which lost 0 bases and 7 bases, there was a span of 18 bases. CDR3 residues: CASSQSTRNRVDGELFF. The CDR3 DNA follows: TGCGCCAGCAGTCAATCGACCCGAAACAGGGTTGACGGGGAGCTGTTTTTT.

The chain couples TRBV5-5 to TRBJ2-7; 12 nucleotides align to TRBD2. This CDR3 has 15 residues. Trimming at V came to 0 bases and at J to 3 bases, leaving 1 base not matched to a gene. Per germline, CDR1 SGHKS and CDR2 YYEKEE (reference sequence). Written as DNA, the CDR3 is TGTGCCAGCAGCTTGGGACTAGCGGGGGACTACGAGCAGTACTTC. Protein sequence: CASSLGLAGDYEQYF.

The chain joins TRBV3-1 (or the pseudogene TRBV3-2) to TRBJ2-3; TRBD2 agrees at 9 bases. Germline V gene lookup returns CDR1 LGHDT and CDR2 YNNKEL (reference sequence). With 1 base clipped from V and 3 bases from J, the junction kept 5 bases outside the gene matches. This CDR3 contains 16 residues. The chain's CDR3 is CASSQGSSGKTDTQYF. The CDR3 region has the DNA TGTGCCAGCAGCCAAGGGTCTAGCGGGAAGACAGATACGCAGTATTTT.

The chain couples TRBV6-2 or TRBV6-3 to TRBJ2-5; 15 bases fit TRBD2. Unmatched junction bases numbered 7, after V lost 4 bases and J lost 4 bases. Germline V CDR1 and CDR2: MNHEY, SVGEGT. This CDR3 comprises 17 residues. This CDR3 is CASSFGTSGGRIETQYF. The CDR3 nucleotides read TGTGCCAGCAGTTTCGGGACTAGCGGGGGGCGTATAGAGACCCAGTACTTC.

This chain links TRBV27 with TRBJ2-3; 11 bases fit TRBD2. With 5 bases clipped from V and 2 bases from J, the junction kept 3 bases outside the gene matches. Germline CDR1 MNHEY, CDR2 SMNVEV (reference sequence). The CDR3 covers 15 residues. The CDR3: CASSGTSGSTDTQYF. The CDR3, as DNA: TGTGCCAGCAGTGGGACTAGCGGTTCCACAGATACGCAGTATTTT.

The CDR3: CASSLRQGKETEAFF. The CDR3 nucleotides are TGCGCCAGCAGCCTACGACAGGGGAAGGAGACTGAAGCTTTCTTT. This chain connects TRBV4-1 to TRBJ1-1; 8 bases map to TRBD1. The germline V gene encodes CDR1 MGHRA and CDR2 YSYEKL. CDR3 length: 15 residues. V trimming: 4 bases; J trimming: 5 bases; junction bases outside the gene matches: 9.

This clone was recorded at least ten times. Here the CDR3 reads CASSQDPGLRSYEQYF. CDR3 DNA sequence: TGTGCCAGCAGCCAAGATCCCGGACTCCGATCCTACGAGCAGTACTTC. The rearrangement uses TRBV4-2 and TRBJ2-7; TRBD2 might be the D (5 bases). Trimming cost V 0 bases and J 1 base, with 13 bases left between them. Germline CDR1 is LGHNA and CDR2 is YNFKEQ. The CDR3 is made up of 16 amino acids.

V gene TRBV9 combines with J gene TRBJ2-7, with D perhaps matching TRBD2 (5 bases). With 0 bases removed from V and 7 bases from J, the gap between germline ends came to 20 bases. Germline V gives CDR1 SGDLS, CDR2 YYNGEE. CDR3 size: 16 residues. CDR3 in amino acids: CASSVGGGDPGGEQYF. For the CDR3, the DNA is TGTGCCAGCAGCGTAGGAGGAGGAGACCCCGGCGGTGAGCAGTACTTC.

The chain recombines TRBV9 with TRBJ1-4; unclear D gene. Germline CDR1 is SGDLS and CDR2 is YYNGEE. The CDR3 runs to 14 residues. The V and J ends lost 0 bases and 4 bases respectively, with 7 bases between them. The CDR3 region is CASSVGLNNEKLFF. CDR3 DNA sequence: TGTGCCAGCAGCGTAGGCCTAAATAATGAAAAACTGTTTTTT.

V is TRBV7-2 and J is TRBJ1-4; weak D call: TRBD1 (5 bases). Germline V gives CDR1 SGHTA, CDR2 FQGNSA. The CDR3 contains 15 residues. V lost 5 bases to trimming and J lost 0 bases, with 10 bases between them. The CDR3: CASSQLTATNEKLFF. CDR3 DNA sequence: TGTGCCAGCAGCCAATTGACAGCAACTAATGAAAAACTGTTTTTT.

This clone was recorded once. The V and J genes are TRBV28 and TRBJ2-2, with 11 bases that match TRBD2. With V trimmed by 2 bases and J by 2 bases, 7 bases remained unmatched. The CDR3 is 18 residues long. Germline V gives CDR1 MDHEN, CDR2 SYDVKM. CDR3 DNA sequence: TGTGCCAGCAGTTTACAACTAGCGGGAGTAGGTAACACCGGGGAGCTGTTTTTT. Protein: CASSLQLAGVGNTGELFF.

V is TRBV4-3 and J is TRBJ2-3; tentatively, D is TRBD1 (6 bases). V shed 8 bases and J shed 2 bases, with 8 bases lying between them. Germline values: CDR1 LGHNA, CDR2 YSLEER. The CDR3 is made up of 12 amino acids. The CDR3 DNA reads TGCGCCAGCGGGGGCAACACAGATACGCAGTATTTT. This sequence encodes CASGGNTDTQYF.

The chain uses TRBV20-1 and TRBJ2-1; TRBD2 is a possible D gene (6 bases). CDR1 and CDR2 (germline): DFQATT, SNEGSKA (reference sequence). The V and J ends lost 5 bases and 4 bases respectively, with 12 bases between them. This CDR3 has 13 amino acids. CDR3 sequence reads: CSAGGGGYNEQFF. As DNA, the CDR3 is TGCAGTGCTGGTGGTGGGGGGTACAATGAGCAGTTCTTC.

The chain uses TRBV6-5 and TRBJ2-5; 7 bases map to TRBD2. This CDR3 is built from 15 residues. Germline loops: CDR1 MNHEY, CDR2 SVGAGI. V lost 7 bases to trimming and J lost 1 base; unmatched junction nucleotides: 9. The CDR3 nucleotides are TGTGCCAGCAAGATCTCGGGACTAATCCAAGAGACCCAGTACTTC. Protein: CASKISGLIQETQYF.